This TCR beta chain originates from a study of T cells in localized non-small cell lung cancer. Study-level findings and limits: Uninvolved adjacent lung showed higher T cell clonality than tumor. Longer survival (overall) was linked to higher T cell density in blood.

The data were produced by immunoSEQ multiplex PCR, yet TCRdb's version contains in-frame clones alone and is incomplete. The repertoire consists of some 140,000 clones, with around 90% occurring once and the leading ten covering approximately 1.7%. Germline V gene lookup returns CDR1 SNHLY and CDR2 FYNNEI. The V end lost 6 bases, the J end lost 2 bases, and 15 bases lay between the germline ends. CDR3 length: 15 amino acids. In its sample, this clone was seen a few times. Antigen specificity is unknown. The V gene is TRBV2, the J gene TRBJ2-3; D unresolved. The sequenced sample was peripheral blood, obtained before any cancer treatment. This receptor was obtained from a female donor over 55 with stage I lung adenocarcinoma. In nucleotides, the CDR3 is TGTGCCAGCAGACCCCACGGCGGCTACACAGATACGCAGTATTTT. Protein: CASRPHGGYTDTQYF. The variable domain in full, completed from reference TRBV2 and TRBJ2-3, reads EPEVTQTPSHQVTQMGQEVILRCVPISNHLYFYWYRQILGQKVEFLVSFYNNEISEKSEIFDDQFSVERPDGSNFTLKIRSTKLEDSAMYFCASRPHGGYTDTQYFGPGTRLTVL.